This T cell receptor (beta chain) derives from a study of blood T cell repertoires in COVID-19. About the research overall: Sites in the United States, Italy and Spain provided acute and convalescent COVID-19 samples.

Original methodology: Amplification from reference gene primers served as the basis for estimated nucleated cell counts. Using immunoSEQ multiplex PCR, the repertoire was profiled, and TCRdb retains in-frame clones only, with some absent. D and trimming were read from the DNA, whereas the V and J calls and clone size are those reported in that table. The sample lists fewer than 700,000 clones, about 89% occurring once. Germline V gives CDR1 GTSNPN, CDR2 SVGIG (reference sequence). V dropped 0 bases and J dropped 0 bases, with 24 bases sitting between them. The CDR3 spans 20 residues. The chain is built from TRBV30 and TRBJ1-3; a weak D match, TRBD1 (6 bases). The sequenced sample was peripheral blood. The receptor's source is a woman aged 45-59 years with COVID-19, enrolled during active disease. The CDR3 loop is CAWSVYVGQGRTTSGNTIYF. CDR3 coding DNA: TGTGCCTGGAGTGTATATGTCGGGCAGGGGAGAACCACCTCTGGAAACACCATATATTTT.